This is a list of T cell receptor beta chains from one sample in a study of regulatory T cells in long-lasting Graves disease. Via MiXCR, TCRdb re-called the multiplex PCR reads, giving one row per CDR3 protein. Among about 310,000 distinct CDR3 sequences, about a sixth were seen once, and the ten largest hold 35% to 45%. This material consisted of peripheral blood mononuclear cells (PBMCs), taken at new diagnosis, from a patient treated with antithyroid drugs. The receptors come from a female donor with Graves disease. Each CDR3 is given with its conserved first and last residue. A D gene is named only where the DNA matches it firmly. Rows give clone size only sometimes, using once, few, many, or a class for an expanded clone.

J | V | size | D | DNA | CDR3
TRBJ2-3 | TRBV7-9 | . | TRBD2 | TGTGCCAGCAGCCGGGAGGCGGGAGATACGCAGTATTTT | CASSREAGDTQYF
TRBJ2-5 | TRBV5-5 | . | . | TGTGCCAGCAGCTCTGGACCCGCCTTGGAGACCCAGTACTTC | CASSSGPALETQYF
TRBJ1-1 | TRBV29-1 | many | TRBD1 | TGCAGCGTGGATACAGGGGGCCAACGGGCTTTCTTT | CSVDTGGQRAFF
TRBJ2-3 | TRBV20-1 | . | TRBD2 | TGCAGTGCTAGAAGCTCGGTAGCGGGGGAAGCAGATACGCAGTATTTT | CSARSSVAGEADTQYF
TRBJ2-1 | TRBV11-3 | few | TRBD2 | TGTGCCAGCAGCCCAGGGCGGGGAAGACTAGCGGGAGGGCCGGGGCGCGATGAGCAGTTCTTC | CASSPGRGRLAGGPGRDEQFF
TRBJ2-7 | TRBV12-3/TRBV12-4 | many | . | TGTGCCAGCAAGATGATGTCCAAGGAGCAGTACTTC | CASKMMSKEQYF
TRBJ1-2 | TRBV6-1 | many | . | TGTGCCAGTACGACAGTCGCTAACTATGGCTACACCTTC | CASTTVANYGYTF
TRBJ2-3 | TRBV20-1 | many | . | TGCAGTGCTAGAATAACAGATACGCAGTATTTT | CSARITDTQYF
TRBJ2-3 | TRBV27 | few | . | TGTGCCAGCGGCATAAGCACAGATACGCAGTATTTT | CASGISTDTQYF
TRBJ1-1 | TRBV9 | many | . | TGTGCCAGCAGCGTAGGGCCAGGGGAAAGTGAAGCTTTCTTT | CASSVGPGESEAFF
TRBJ1-5 | TRBV20-1 | many | . | TGCAGTGCTAGTGTGAGTATGGGGAATCAGCCCCAGCATTTT | CSASVSMGNQPQHF
TRBJ2-1 | TRBV6-1 | . | . | TGTGCCAATTTTTGGGTCATGGGCGATGAGCAGTTCTTC | CANFWVMGDEQFF
TRBJ1-1 | TRBV20-1 | . | . | TGCAGTGTCCCTGTCCGGGGGGCCTCGATGAACACTGAAGCTTTCTTT | CSVPVRGASMNTEAFF